The TCR beta chain under discussion was sequenced for a study of T cell repertoires in cytomegalovirus infection. Germline V gene sequence: CDR1 MDHEN, CDR2 SYDVKM. V was clipped by 2 bases and J by 0 bases, with 13 bases between them. CDR3 length: 16 residues. Turning to this clonotype: Its antigen is undetermined.

TCRdb reprocessed the reads via MiXCR and lists one record per CDR3 protein. In the table there are approximately 500,000 distinct CDR3 sequences, 25% to 35% of which are singletons. The V call is TRBV28, the J call TRBJ1-1; D unresolved. This sequence originates from a human donor in good health (CMV status not recorded). Some clones in this sample may be carry-over from other donors' samples. The sequenced sample was cultured PBMCs, obtained from culture after CMV antigen stimulation. The chain's CDR3 is CASSLINGPMNTEAFF. The DNA for the CDR3 is TGTGCCAGCAGTTTAATAAATGGACCTATGAACACTGAAGCTTTCTTT. The full variable domain, rest sourced from reference TRBV28 and TRBJ1-1, is DVKVTQSSRYLVKRTGEKVFLECVQDMDHENMFWYRQDPGLGLRLIYFSYDVKMKEKGDIPEGYSVSREKKERFSLILESASTNQTSMYLCASSLINGPMNTEAFFGQGTRLTVV.